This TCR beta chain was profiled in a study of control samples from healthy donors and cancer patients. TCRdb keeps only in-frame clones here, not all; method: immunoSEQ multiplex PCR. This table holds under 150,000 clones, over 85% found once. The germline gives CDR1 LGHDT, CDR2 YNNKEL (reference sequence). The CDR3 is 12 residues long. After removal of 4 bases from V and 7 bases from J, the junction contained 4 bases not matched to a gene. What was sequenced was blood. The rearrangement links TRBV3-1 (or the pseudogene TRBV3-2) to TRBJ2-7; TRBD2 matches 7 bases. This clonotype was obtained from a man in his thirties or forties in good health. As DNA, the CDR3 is TGTGCCAGCAGCCTTCGGGAGGTGGAGCAGTACTTC. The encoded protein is CASSLREVEQYF.